This T cell receptor (beta chain) was captured in a study of response to subunit inactivated influenza vaccine. Study-wide results and limits: It was suggested by the authors that few new T cells are recruited by each seasonal influenza vaccination.

This clonotype has more than one count but fewer than ten. What it recognizes is unknown. V lost 5 bases and J 8 bases, leaving 27 bases between the germline ends. CDR3 length: 18 amino acids. Germline-derived CDR1 and CDR2 are SGHAT and FQDESV (reference sequence). TCRdb called the RT-PCR reads again in MiXCR, with one record for every CDR3 protein. The table lists about 310,000 distinct CDR3 sequences, around a fifth of them singletons. The TCR sequence derives from a man aged 50-75 years who received an inactivated influenza vaccine. The chain links TRBV11-1 to TRBJ1-4; D might be TRBD1 (5 bases). Here the sequenced sample was PBMCs from blood, taken less than 22 months after vaccination. The CDR3: CASSPRARYGGYREKLFF. The CDR3 DNA is TGTGCCAGCAGCCCCCGTGCCCGATACGGGGGGTATCGGGAAAAACTGTTTTTT. The full variable domain, rest sourced from reference TRBV11-1 and TRBJ1-4, is EAEVAQSPRYKITEKSQAVAFWCDPISGHATLYWYRQILGQGPELLVQFQDESVVDDSQLPKDRFSAERLKGVDSTLKIQPAELGDSAMYLCASSPRARYGGYREKLFFGSGTQLSVL.